This TCR beta chain comes out of a study of T cell responses to AZD1222 COVID-19 vaccine. Study summary: Pooled samples include second doses given at about 4 or 12 weeks.

General observations from the study: Reportedly, close to half of spike-specific TCRs are directed against unmutated variant regions. Two AZD1222 doses significantly raised spike-specific TCR breadth and depth over controls.

Remarks on this clone: Its antigen is undetermined.

Germline loops: CDR1 MNHEY, CDR2 SVGAGI. V was pared by 2 bases and J by 5 bases, with 9 bases between. The CDR3 has 13 residues. The table came from immunoSEQ multiplex PCR; TCRdb's copy has only in-frame clones and leaves some out. The sample contains 100,000 to 150,000 clones, 70% to 90% of which appear only once. The specimen was peripheral blood, collected on day 0 of AZD1222 vaccination. The sequence came from an adult in good health. V is TRBV6-5 and J is TRBJ1-1; D not certain. The CDR3 coding sequence is TGTGCCAGCAGTTACAGGGTGGCGACTGAAGCTTTCTTT. It codes for CASSYRVATEAFF.